Below are 9 T cell receptor beta chains sequenced from a single sample in a study of blood T cell repertoires in COVID-19. Profiling relied on immunoSEQ multiplex PCR, and the TCRdb table lists in-frame clones only, not all of them. Seen here are about 190,000 clones, roughly four fifths observed once, and the top ten hold under 15%. The source material was peripheral blood. The receptors here all came from a woman between 45 and 60 years old with acute or convalescent COVID-19.

The genes are TRBV29-1 and TRBJ2-2, with TRBD1 as a possible D gene (6 bases). The germline gives CDR1 SQVTM, CDR2 ANQGSEA. The ends were cut back, 7 bases at V and 4 bases at J, with 10 bases in the middle. The length of the CDR3 is 12 residues. Here the CDR3 reads CSATGTTGELFF. Written as DNA, the CDR3 is TGCAGCGCTACAGGGACCACCGGGGAGCTGTTTTTT.

V gene TRBV2 combines with J gene TRBJ2-5; TRBD1 aligns across 8 bases. Germline CDR1 SNHLY, CDR2 FYNNEI. J gave up 3 bases and V 5 bases, and 5 bases lay outside the gene matches. The CDR3 sequence is 14 residues long. The CDR3 region is CASSKQGVKETQYF. CDR3 DNA sequence: TGTGCCAGCAGTAAACAGGGGGTGAAAGAGACCCAGTACTTC.

This clone appeared a single time. J is TRBJ1-4 and V is TRBV7-2; no definite D call. V dropped 1 base and J dropped 5 bases, with 14 bases sitting between them. This CDR3 contains 16 residues. In germline, CDR1 is SGHTA, CDR2 FQGNSA. CDR3 nucleotides: TGTGCCAGCAGCTTAGGGAGCCCCCCGAGGAATGAAAAACTGTTTTTT. Amino acids: CASSLGSPPRNEKLFF.

The rearrangement links TRBV30 to TRBJ1-1, with a weak D call TRBD1 (5 bases). The V gene lost 6 bases and the J gene lost 5 bases, with 19 bases spanning the gap. Germline CDR1 is GTSNPN and CDR2 is SVGIG (reference sequence). This CDR3 contains 14 residues. The CDR3 is CACNSGVRGTEAFF. CDR3 DNA sequence: TGTGCCTGCAATAGTGGGGTCCGGGGGACTGAAGCTTTCTTT.

This clone came up a few times. CDR3 in DNA: TGTGCCAGCAGCTTAGGGCTAGCGGGAAACACAGATACGCAGTATTTT. It codes for CASSLGLAGNTDTQYF. This sequence joins TRBV11-3 and TRBJ2-3; 9 nucleotides align to TRBD2. CDR3 length equals 16 residues. J gave up 2 bases and V 1 base, and 4 bases lay outside the gene matches. Germline V gives CDR1 SGHNT, CDR2 YENEEA.

The chain has TRBV9 and TRBJ2-1, with 7 nucleotides matching TRBD2. V trimming: 0 bases; J trimming: 5 bases; junction bases outside the gene matches: 5. The CDR3 totals 15 residues. In germline, CDR1 is SGDLS, CDR2 YYNGEE. CDR3 amino acids: CASSVVGGNHNEQFF. The DNA of the CDR3 is TGTGCCAGCAGCGTAGTCGGGGGGAACCACAATGAGCAGTTCTTC.

The rearrangement links TRBV6-5 to TRBJ2-7; the match to TRBD1 covers 12 bases. The CDR3 length is 15 residues. V lost 6 bases, J lost 1 base, and 4 bases stayed unmatched. Germline V CDR1 and CDR2: MNHEY, SVGAGI. DNA for the CDR3: TGTGCCAGCAGGGGGGGACAGGGGGCGTCCTACGAGCAGTACTTC. Translating gives CASRGGQGASYEQYF.

The chain links TRBV7-9 to TRBJ1-6; D call uncertain. Trimming stripped 1 base from V and 5 bases from J, with 9 bases between. This CDR3 contains 15 residues. Germline CDR1 is SEHNR and CDR2 is FQNEAQ (reference sequence). The CDR3 DNA is TGTGCCAGCAGCTTAGGGCAGAATAATAATTCACCCCTCCACTTT. Its protein product is CASSLGQNNNSPLHF. Full variable domain (rest looked up from reference TRBV7-9 and TRBJ1-6): DTGVSQNPRHKITKRGQNVTFRCDPISEHNRLYWYRQTLGQGPEFLTYFQNEAQLEKSRLLSDRFSAERPKGSFSTLEIQRTEQGDSAMYLCASSLGQNNNSPLHFGNGTRLTVT.

The rearrangement uses TRBV9 and TRBJ2-1, with D possibly TRBD2 on 5 matching bases. Trimming took 0 bases from V and 3 from J, leaving 13 bases between them. This CDR3 comprises 16 residues. Germline V gene lookup returns CDR1 SGDLS and CDR2 YYNGEE. CDR3: CASSVGSGLVYNEQFF. The CDR3 nucleotides read TGTGCCAGCAGCGTAGGGTCCGGACTCGTCTACAATGAGCAGTTCTTC.